The clone carrying this TCR beta chain was recorded once. This sample is part of a study of CD8 T cells in Susac syndrome. An input of roughly 0.5 to 1 ug of RNA was subjected to reverse transcription using random hexamers. The TCR beta CDR3 was amplified by immunoSEQ multiplex PCR across 54 Vbeta, 13 Jbeta. TCRdb used MiXCR to reprocess the immunoSEQ multiplex PCR reads, holding one entry per CDR3 protein. This sample has under 550,000 distinct CDR3 sequences, with 85% found just once. Sequencing of TCR beta was performed on blood CD8+ and CD4+ T cells. Negative isolation yielded CD8+ and CD4+ T cells; FACS enriched TEMRA cells. Germline CDR1 reads SEHNR; CDR2 reads FQNEAQ (reference sequence). There are 15 residues in the CDR3. Trimming pared 3 bases from V and 6 bases from J, leaving 18 bases between.

Sequencing was done on a sample of CD8+ T cells from PBMCs. The TCR was taken from a human donor with multiple sclerosis. This chain uses TRBV7-9 with TRBJ2-7; a weak D match, TRBD2 (5 bases). The CDR3 reads CASSFAGRTPFEQYF. As DNA, the CDR3 is TGTGCCAGCAGCTTTGCGGGCCGCACCCCCTTCGAGCAGTACTTC.